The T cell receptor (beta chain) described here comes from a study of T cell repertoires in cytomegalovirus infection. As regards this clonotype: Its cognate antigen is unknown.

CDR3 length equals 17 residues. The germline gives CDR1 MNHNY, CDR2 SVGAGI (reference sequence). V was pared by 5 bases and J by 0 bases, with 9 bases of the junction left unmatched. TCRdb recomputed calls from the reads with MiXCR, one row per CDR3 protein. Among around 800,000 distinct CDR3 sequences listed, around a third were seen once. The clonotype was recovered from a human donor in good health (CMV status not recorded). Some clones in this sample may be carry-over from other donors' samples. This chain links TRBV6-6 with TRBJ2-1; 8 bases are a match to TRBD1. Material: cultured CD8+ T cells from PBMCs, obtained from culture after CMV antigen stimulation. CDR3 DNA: TGTGCCAGCAGTGTCGCCACAGGGGGAAGCTCCTACAATGAGCAGTTCTTC. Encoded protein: CASSVATGGSSYNEQFF.